The subject of this entry is one TCR beta chain. The antigen remains undetermined. Reprocessing the 5' RACE reads, TCRdb reports a single entry for every CDR3 protein and omits DNA. The sample table includes about 260,000 distinct CDR3 sequences. This sample is part of a study of T cells expressing NK-cell markers. For the study at large: According to the study, TCR beta repertoires originated from sorted CD3+CD56+NKG2C+, CD3+CD56+NKG2C- and CD3+CD56-NKG2C+ T cells.

Study-wide results and limits: Among CD8+ T cells from about six donors, dominant NKG2C+ clonotypes accounted for about 1.0-7.0%.

The CDR3 is made up of 15 amino acids. Per the germline V gene, CDR1 is SGHAT and CDR2 is FQNNGV. The chain couples TRBV11-2 to TRBJ2-2. Sequences were obtained from blood T cells: a sorted CD56 or NKG2C T cell subset, CD4+ or CD8+ T cells, or bulk PBMC T cells (not recorded which). The origin of this receptor is a young man in good health. This chain's CDR3 is CASSLVFDYTGELFF.